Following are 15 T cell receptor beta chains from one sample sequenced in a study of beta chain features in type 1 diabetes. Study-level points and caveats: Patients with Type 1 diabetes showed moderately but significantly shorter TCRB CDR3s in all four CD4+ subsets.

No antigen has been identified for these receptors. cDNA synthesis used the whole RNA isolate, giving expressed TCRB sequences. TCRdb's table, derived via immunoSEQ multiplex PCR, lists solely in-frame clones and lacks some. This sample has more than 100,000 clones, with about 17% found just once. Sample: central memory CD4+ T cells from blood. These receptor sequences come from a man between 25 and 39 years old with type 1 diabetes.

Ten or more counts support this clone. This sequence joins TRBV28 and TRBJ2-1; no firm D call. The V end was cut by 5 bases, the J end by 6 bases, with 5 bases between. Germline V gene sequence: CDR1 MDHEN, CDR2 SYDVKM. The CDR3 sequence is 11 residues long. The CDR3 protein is CASSVLNEQFF. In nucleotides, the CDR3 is TGTGCCAGCAGTGTTCTCAATGAGCAGTTCTTC.

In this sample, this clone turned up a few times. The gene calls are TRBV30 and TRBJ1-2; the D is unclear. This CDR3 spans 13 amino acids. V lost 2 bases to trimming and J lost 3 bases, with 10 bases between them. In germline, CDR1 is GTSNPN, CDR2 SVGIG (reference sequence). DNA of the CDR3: TGTGCCTGGAGTCGGTCGCAGGACTATGGCTACACCTTC. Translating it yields CAWSRSQDYGYTF.

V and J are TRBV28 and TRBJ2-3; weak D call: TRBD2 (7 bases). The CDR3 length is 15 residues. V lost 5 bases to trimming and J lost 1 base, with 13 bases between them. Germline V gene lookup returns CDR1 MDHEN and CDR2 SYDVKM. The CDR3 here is CASSGGGGGTDTQYF. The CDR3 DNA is TGTGCCAGCAGTGGGGGGGGCGGAGGCACAGATACGCAGTATTTT.

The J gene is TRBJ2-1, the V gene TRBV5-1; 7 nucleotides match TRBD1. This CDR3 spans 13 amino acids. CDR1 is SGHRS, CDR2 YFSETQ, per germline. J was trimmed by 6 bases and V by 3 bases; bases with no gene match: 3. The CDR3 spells CASSYDRANEQFF. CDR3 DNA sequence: TGCGCCAGCAGCTACGACAGGGCCAATGAGCAGTTCTTC.

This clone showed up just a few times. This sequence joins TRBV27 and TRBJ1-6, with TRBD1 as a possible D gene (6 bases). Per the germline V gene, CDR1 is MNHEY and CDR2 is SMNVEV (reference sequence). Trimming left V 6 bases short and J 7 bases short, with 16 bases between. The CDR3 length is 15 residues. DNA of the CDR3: TGTGCCAGCAGCCCAACGGGGGGGCCCAATTCACCCCTCCACTTT. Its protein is CASSPTGGPNSPLHF.

DNA for the CDR3: TGTGCCATCAGTGAGCCCCGAAGTGAAAAACTGTTTTTT. Encoded protein: CAISEPRSEKLFF. The rearrangement links TRBV10-3 to TRBJ1-4; D not resolved. The CDR3 is 13 residues long. V lost 2 bases and J lost 7, with 8 bases in between. Germline V gene sequence: CDR1 ENHRY, CDR2 SYGVKD.

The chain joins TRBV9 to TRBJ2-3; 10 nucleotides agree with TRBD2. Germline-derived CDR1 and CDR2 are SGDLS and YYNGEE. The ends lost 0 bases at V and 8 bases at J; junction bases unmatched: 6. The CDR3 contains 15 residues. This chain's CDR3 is CASSVEGLAISTQYF. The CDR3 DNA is TGTGCCAGCAGCGTAGAGGGACTAGCGATCAGTACGCAGTATTTT.

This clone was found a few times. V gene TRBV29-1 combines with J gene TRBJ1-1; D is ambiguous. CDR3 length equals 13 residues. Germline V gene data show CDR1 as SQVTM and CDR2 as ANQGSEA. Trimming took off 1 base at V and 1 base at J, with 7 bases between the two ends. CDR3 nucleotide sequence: TGCAGCGTTGAAGTAGACGGGAACACTGAAGCTTTCTTT. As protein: CSVEVDGNTEAFF.

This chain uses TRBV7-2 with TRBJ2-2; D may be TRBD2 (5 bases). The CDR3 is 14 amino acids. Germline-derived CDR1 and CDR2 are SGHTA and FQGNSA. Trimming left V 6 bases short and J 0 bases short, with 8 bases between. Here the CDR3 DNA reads TGTGCCAGCAGGGAGGATTCGAACACCGGGGAGCTGTTTTTT. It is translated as CASREDSNTGELFF.

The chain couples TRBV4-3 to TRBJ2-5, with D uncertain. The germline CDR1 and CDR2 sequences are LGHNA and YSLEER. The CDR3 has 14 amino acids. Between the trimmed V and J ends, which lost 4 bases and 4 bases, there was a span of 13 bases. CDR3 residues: CASSPGRSGETQYF. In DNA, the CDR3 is TGCGCCAGCAGCCCAGGTCGATCTGGAGAGACCCAGTACTTC.

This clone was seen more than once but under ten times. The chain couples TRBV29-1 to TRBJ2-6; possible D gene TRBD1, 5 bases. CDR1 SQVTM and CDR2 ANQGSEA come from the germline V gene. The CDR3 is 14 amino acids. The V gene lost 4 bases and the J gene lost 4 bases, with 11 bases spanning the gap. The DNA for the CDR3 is TGCAGCGTTGGATCAGGGAACGGGGCCAACGTCCTGACTTTC. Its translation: CSVGSGNGANVLTF.

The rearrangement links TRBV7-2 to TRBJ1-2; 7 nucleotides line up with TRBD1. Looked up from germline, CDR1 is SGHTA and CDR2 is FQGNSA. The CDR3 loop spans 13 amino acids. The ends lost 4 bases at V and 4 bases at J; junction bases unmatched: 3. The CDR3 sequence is CASSSGQTYGYTF. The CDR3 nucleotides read TGTGCCAGCAGCTCGGGACAGACCTATGGCTACACCTTC.

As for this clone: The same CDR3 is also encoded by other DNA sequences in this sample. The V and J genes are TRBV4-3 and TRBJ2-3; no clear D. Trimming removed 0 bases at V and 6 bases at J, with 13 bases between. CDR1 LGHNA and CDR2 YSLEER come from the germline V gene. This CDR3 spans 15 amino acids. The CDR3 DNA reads TGCGCCAGCAGCCAAGAAAGAAGGCCAGCCGATACGCAGTATTTT. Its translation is CASSQERRPADTQYF.

The CDR3 DNA reads TGTGCCAGCAGCGACGGGGGACCGCAGTATTTT. This translates into CASSDGGPQYF. This chain connects TRBV7-9 to TRBJ2-3, with D perhaps matching TRBD2 (6 bases). The CDR3 length is 11 residues. Germline-derived CDR1 and CDR2 are SEHNR and FQNEAQ (reference sequence). V dropped 5 bases and J dropped 10 bases, with 10 bases sitting between them.

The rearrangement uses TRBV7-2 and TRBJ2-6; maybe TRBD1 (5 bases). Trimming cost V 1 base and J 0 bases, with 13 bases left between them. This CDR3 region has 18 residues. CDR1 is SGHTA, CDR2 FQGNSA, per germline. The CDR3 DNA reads TGTGCCAGCAGCTTAGTGGGCACAGGATTCTCTGGGGCCAACGTCCTGACTTTC. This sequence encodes CASSLVGTGFSGANVLTF. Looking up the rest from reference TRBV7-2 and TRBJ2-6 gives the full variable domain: GAGVSQSPSNKVTEKGKDVELRCDPISGHTALYWYRQSLGQGLEFLIYFQGNSAPDKSGLPSDRFSAERTGGSVSTLTIQRTQQEDSAVYLCASSLVGTGFSGANVLTFGAGSRLTVL.